The rows below give T cell receptor beta chains drawn from one sample of a study of STAT5B mutations in CD4+ large granular lymphocyte leukemia. Assay: immunoSEQ multiplex PCR; the TCRdb copy retains only in-frame clones and omits some. The sample consists of tens of thousands of clones, 55% to 75% of them appearing once. Material for sequencing was CD4+ T cells from blood buffy coats. Source of these receptors: a human donor in good health. Both conserved end residues are part of each CDR3. D genes are given only for firm matches. Size is stated for part of the rows, as once, few or many counts, or as a class when the clone is expanded.

. | TRBJ1-3 | TRBV7-6 | . | CASSHKSVGYSSGNTIYF | TGTGCCAGCAGCCACAAATCCGTCGGGTACAGCTCTGGAAACACCATATATTTT
. | TRBJ1-2 | TRBV5-4 | TRBD1 | CASSLRTGSGYTF | TGTGCCAGCAGCTTGAGGACAGGATCGGGCTACACCTTC
. | TRBJ2-1 | TRBV5-5 | . | CASSPLALESNEQFF | TGTGCCAGCAGCCCCCTGGCTCTAGAAAGCAATGAGCAGTTCTTC
. | TRBJ1-6 | TRBV7-8 | TRBD1 | CASRGTEAPSSYNSPLHF | TGTGCCAGCAGGGGGACAGAGGCGCCAAGTTCCTATAATTCACCCCTCCACTTT
. | TRBJ2-2 | TRBV7-2 | TRBD1 | CASSPQQGRNTGELFF | TGTGCCAGCAGCCCACAACAGGGGCGCAACACCGGGGAGCTGTTTTTT
few | TRBJ1-6 | TRBV30 | TRBD1 | CAWSALGGTGGSPLHF | TGTGCCTGGAGTGCCCTAGGTGGGACAGGGGGTTCACCCCTCCACTTT
. | TRBJ1-5 | TRBV28 | . | CASGTPQGNQPQHF | TGTGCCAGCGGAACCCCTCAGGGGAATCAGCCCCAGCATTTT
. | TRBJ2-7 | TRBV7-9 | . | CASSPQGVGYEQYF | TGTGCCAGCAGCCCACAGGGAGTCGGGTACGAGCAGTACTTC
. | TRBJ1-1 | TRBV5-5 | . | CASSYVLAEAFF | TGTGCCAGCAGTTACGTACTTGCTGAAGCTTTCTTT
. | TRBJ2-7 | TRBV28 | TRBD2 | CASSFFFGGGAGEQYF | TGTGCCAGCAGTTTCTTCTTCGGCGGGGGGGCGGGCGAGCAGTACTTC
once | TRBJ1-5 | TRBV7-2 | TRBD1 | CASSVGQGATQPQHF | TGTGCCAGCAGCGTTGGACAGGGGGCTACTCAGCCCCAGCATTTT
. | TRBJ2-5 | TRBV27 | . | CASRPSWQETQYF | TGTGCCAGCAGACCCTCTTGGCAAGAGACCCAGTACTTC
. | TRBJ1-1 | TRBV18 | . | CASSPVRADTEAFF | TGTGCCAGCTCACCGGTTCGGGCTGACACTGAAGCTTTCTTT
. | TRBJ1-4 | TRBV18 | . | CASSPQGRNEKLFF | TGTGCCAGCTCACCACAGGGGAGGAATGAAAAACTGTTTTTT
. | TRBJ2-4 | TRBV6-5 | TRBD2 | CASAPGGKNIQYF | TGTGCCAGCGCCCCGGGGGGGAAAAACATTCAGTACTTC
. | TRBJ1-1 | TRBV18 | . | CASSPGQVVENTEAFF | TGTGCCAGCTCACCGGGCCAGGTCGTTGAGAACACTGAAGCTTTCTTT
. | TRBJ2-3 | TRBV10-3 | . | CAIWSTQYF | TGTGCCATCTGGAGTACGCAGTATTTT
. | TRBJ1-1 | TRBV19 | . | CASSSKGGGRNTEAFF | TGTGCCAGTAGTTCCAAGGGGGGGGGCAGGAACACTGAAGCTTTCTTT
. | TRBJ1-2 | TRBV28 | . | CASSYLRVYGYTF | TGTGCCAGCAGTTATCTTCGGGTGTATGGCTACACCTTC
. | TRBJ1-2 | TRBV20-1 | TRBD1 | CSANRGLGYTF | TGCAGTGCTAACAGGGGGCTTGGCTACACCTTC
. | TRBJ1-2 | TRBV7-2 | . | CASSLAHAEGNGYTF | TGTGCCAGCAGCTTAGCCCACGCAGAGGGGAATGGCTACACCTTC
. | TRBJ1-1 | TRBV5-8 | TRBD1 | CASSLRQGRAFF | TGTGCCAGCAGCTTAAGACAGGGACGAGCTTTCTTT
. | TRBJ1-5 | TRBV4-2 | . | CASSPGQDQPQHF | TGTGCCAGCAGCCCCGGCCAGGATCAGCCCCAGCATTTT
. | TRBJ1-2 | TRBV19 | TRBD1 | CASSAGTEIYGYTF | TGTGCCAGTAGCGCCGGGACAGAGATCTATGGCTACACCTTC
. | TRBJ1-1 | TRBV5-4 | . | CASSLPGAENTEAFF | TGTGCCAGCAGCTTACCAGGGGCGGAGAACACTGAAGCTTTCTTT
. | TRBJ2-3 | TRBV7-9 | . | CASSLGITDTQYF | TGTGCCAGCAGCCTGGGGATTACAGATACGCAGTATTTT